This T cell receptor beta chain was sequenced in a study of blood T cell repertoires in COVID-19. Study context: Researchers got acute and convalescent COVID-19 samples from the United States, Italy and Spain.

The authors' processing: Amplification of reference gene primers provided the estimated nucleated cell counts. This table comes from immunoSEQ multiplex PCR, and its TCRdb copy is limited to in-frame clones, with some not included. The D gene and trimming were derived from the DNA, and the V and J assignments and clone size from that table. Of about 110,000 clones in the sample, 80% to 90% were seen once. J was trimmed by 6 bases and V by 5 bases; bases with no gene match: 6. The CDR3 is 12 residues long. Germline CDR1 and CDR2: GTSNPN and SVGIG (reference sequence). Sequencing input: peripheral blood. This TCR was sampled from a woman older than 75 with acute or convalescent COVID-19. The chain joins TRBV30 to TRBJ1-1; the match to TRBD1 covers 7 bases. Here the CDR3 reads CAWYRGSAEAFF. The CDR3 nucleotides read TGTGCCTGGTACAGGGGTTCGGCTGAAGCTTTCTTT.